The T cell receptor beta chain described here comes from a study of T cell changes during pregnancy in multiple sclerosis. This CDR3 is built from 15 residues. Germline CDR1 is MNHEY and CDR2 is SMNVEV (reference sequence). The trim removed 6 bases at V and 1 base at J, leaving 7 bases unmatched. Profiled with immunoSEQ multiplex PCR; TCRdb holds only in-frame clones, not every one. The data contain tens of thousands of clones, around nine tenths of them seen just once; the ten biggest clones take up around 0.41%. The sequencing used CD4+ T cells from peripheral blood mononuclear cells, collected before pregnancy. This TCR came from a female donor with multiple sclerosis, enrolled in a pregnancy study. The genes are TRBV27 and TRBJ2-7, with 9 bases that match TRBD2. The CDR3 region is CASRSLAGTSYEQYF. CDR3 in DNA: TGTGCCAGCAGATCACTAGCGGGCACATCCTACGAGCAGTACTTC.